The source of this T cell receptor beta chain is a study of read filtering for tumor transcriptome and immune sequencing. The wider study: Patients were about 17 male and some 13 female, mean age 65.9 years, range about 47 to 85.

From approximately 400 ng of RNA, a library with molecular barcoded alpha/delta and beta/gamma adaptors was made. MiXCR was run by TCRdb on the reads, yielding one entry per CDR3 protein. This sample carries roughly 35,000 distinct CDR3 sequences, roughly 15% of them seen once, and the ten largest clones take 35% to 45%. In germline, CDR1 is KGHDR, CDR2 SFDVKD. V was cut by 4 bases and J by 5 bases, with 11 bases left in between. The CDR3 has 13 residues. Ten or more counts support this clonotype. Sample: a population of CD138-negative cells sorted from bone marrow. The J gene is TRBJ2-7, the V gene TRBV24-1, with D unresolved. This TCR came from a donor older than 35 with multiple myeloma. The DNA for the CDR3 is TGTGCCACCAGTGACCCCTTCTGGGACGAGCAGTACTTC. Its translation is CATSDPFWDEQYF.